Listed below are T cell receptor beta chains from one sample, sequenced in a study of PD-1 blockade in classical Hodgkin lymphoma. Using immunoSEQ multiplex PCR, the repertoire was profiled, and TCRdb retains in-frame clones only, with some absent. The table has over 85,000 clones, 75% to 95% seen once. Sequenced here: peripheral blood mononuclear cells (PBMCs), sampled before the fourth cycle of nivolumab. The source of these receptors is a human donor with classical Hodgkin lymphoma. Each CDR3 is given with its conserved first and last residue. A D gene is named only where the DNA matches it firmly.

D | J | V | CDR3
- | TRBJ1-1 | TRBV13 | CASSKGEETEAFF
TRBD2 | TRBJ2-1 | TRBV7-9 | CASSKGLAGGARSSNEQFF
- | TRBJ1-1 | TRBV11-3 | CASSLLRDTEAFF
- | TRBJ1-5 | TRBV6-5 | CASSPRAGGNQPQHF
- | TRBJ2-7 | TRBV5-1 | CASSLSAGYEQYF
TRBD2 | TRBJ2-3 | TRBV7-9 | CASSLGTSGEVF
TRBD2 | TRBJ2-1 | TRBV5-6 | CASSPASDSGGSFF
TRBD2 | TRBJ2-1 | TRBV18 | CASSPPSGDYNEQFF
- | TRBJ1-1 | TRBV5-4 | CASSTSTGLTEAFF
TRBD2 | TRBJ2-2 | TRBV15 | CATSKRPRGGENTGELFF
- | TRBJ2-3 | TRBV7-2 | CASSLDPGTDTQYF
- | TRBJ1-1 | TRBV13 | CASSQRQHMNTEAFF
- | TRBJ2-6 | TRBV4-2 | CASSQEQFGPAGANVLTF
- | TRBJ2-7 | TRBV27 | CASTTIPPRDEQYF
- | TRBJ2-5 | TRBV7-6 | CASSSRVRRQETQYF
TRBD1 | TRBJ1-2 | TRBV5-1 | CASSILNTGGKVRNYGYTF
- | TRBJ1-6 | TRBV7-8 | CASSPLQISPLHF
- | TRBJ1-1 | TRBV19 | CASSTYLNTEAFF
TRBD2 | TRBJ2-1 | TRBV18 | CASSPGLAYNEQFF
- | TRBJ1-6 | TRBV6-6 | CASSSSGGDSPLHF
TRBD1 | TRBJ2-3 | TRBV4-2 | CASSQGTSDRGDTQYF
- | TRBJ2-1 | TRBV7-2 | CASNWDPSSYNEQFF
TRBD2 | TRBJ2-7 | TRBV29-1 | CSVETSGIYEQYF
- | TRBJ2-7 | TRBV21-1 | CAPSLPPPYEQYF
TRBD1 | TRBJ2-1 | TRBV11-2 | CASSLESGQGLPTEQFF
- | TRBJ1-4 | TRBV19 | CASSIEGRPNEKLFF
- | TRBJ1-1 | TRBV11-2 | CASSLWTEAFF
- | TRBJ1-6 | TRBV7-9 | CASSRDGYNSPLHF
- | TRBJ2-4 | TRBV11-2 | CASSNLVAKNIQYF
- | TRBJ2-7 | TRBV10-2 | CASSGKLGEQYF
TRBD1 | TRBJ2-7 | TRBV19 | CASSTTGGRGYEQYF